Shown below are 18 T cell receptor beta chains from a single sample sequenced in a study of blood T cell repertoires in COVID-19. Assay: immunoSEQ multiplex PCR; the TCRdb copy retains only in-frame clones and omits some. The sample yields roughly 50,000 clones, about 84% seen once. Source material: peripheral blood. The receptors were sampled from a woman aged 60-70 years with acute or convalescent COVID-19.

This rearrangement joins TRBV10-3 to TRBJ1-2; tentative D call: TRBD1 (5 bases). In germline, CDR1 is ENHRY, CDR2 SYGVKD. Trimming shortened V by 5 bases and J by 8 bases, and 21 bases separated the two germline ends. CDR3 length: 15 amino acids. In nucleotides, the CDR3 is TGTGCCATCAGTAGCAACACAGGTGCTATTTGGGGCTACACCTTC. Its translation is CAISSNTGAIWGYTF.

The rearrangement links TRBV14 to TRBJ2-1; D ambiguous. The CDR3 is made up of 12 amino acids. Germline V CDR1 and CDR2: SGHDN, FVKESK. Trimming pared 1 base from V and 6 bases from J, leaving 4 bases between. The CDR3, as DNA: TGTGCCAGCAGCCAAGTCCGCAATGAGCAGTTCTTC. Translated, it gives CASSQVRNEQFF.

The chain carries TRBV18 and TRBJ2-1; tentatively, D is TRBD2 (6 bases). This CDR3 has 16 amino acids. The V gene lost 6 bases and the J gene lost 0 bases, with 15 bases spanning the gap. The V gene's germline CDR1 is KGHSH and CDR2 LQKENI. The CDR3 sequence is CASSPSGRSSYNEQFF. CDR3 nucleotide sequence: TGTGCCAGCTCGCCCTCTGGGAGGAGCTCCTACAATGAGCAGTTCTTC.

The rearrangement links TRBV30 to TRBJ2-2; TRBD2 matches 10 bases. The germline CDR1 and CDR2 sequences are GTSNPN and SVGIG (reference sequence). This CDR3 is 15 amino acids long. With 8 bases clipped from V and 2 bases from J, the junction kept 8 bases outside the gene matches. The CDR3 is CARLRTSGNTGELFF. The CDR3, as DNA: TGTGCCCGTCTTAGGACTAGCGGTAACACCGGGGAGCTGTTTTTT.

J is TRBJ2-1 and V is TRBV5-4; TRBD1 matches at 9 bases. This CDR3 has 16 residues. Germline-derived CDR1 and CDR2 are SGHNT and YYREEE (reference sequence). Unmatched junction bases numbered 6, after V lost 4 bases and J lost 1 base. Here the CDR3 DNA reads TGTGCCAGCAGCCGGGACAGGGCATTATCCTACAATGAGCAGTTCTTC. Translated, it gives CASSRDRALSYNEQFF.

The V call is TRBV2, the J call TRBJ1-2; D is ambiguous. Germline V CDR1 and CDR2: SNHLY, FYNNEI. Between the trimmed V and J ends, which lost 5 bases and 4 bases, there was a span of 11 bases. The CDR3 spans 13 residues. The CDR3 reads CASSSTPSYGYTF. The CDR3 DNA is TGTGCCAGCAGTTCGACACCTTCCTATGGCTACACCTTC.

The sample holds a few counts of this clone. The V call is TRBV5-1, the J call TRBJ1-1; TRBD1 is a possible D gene (6 bases). The germline gives CDR1 SGHRS, CDR2 YFSETQ. V was shortened by 5 bases and J by 1 base, with 15 bases between the two germline ends. The CDR3 runs 15 residues. The CDR3 here is CASSLTGRGNTEAFF. As DNA, the CDR3 is TGCGCCAGCAGTCTCACGGGCAGGGGGAACACTGAAGCTTTCTTT.

V and J are TRBV4-1 and TRBJ2-7; D is undetermined. Trimming pared 0 bases from V and 0 bases from J, leaving 9 bases between. Germline CDR1 reads MGHRA; CDR2 reads YSYEKL. The CDR3 is 15 amino acids. The CDR3 protein is CASSQESRVSYEQYF. DNA of the CDR3: TGCGCCAGCAGCCAAGAATCCCGGGTCTCCTACGAGCAGTACTTC.

In nucleotides, the CDR3 is TGTGCCAGCAGGGAGGTGGGGACAGGGGACACCGGGGAGCTGTTTTTT. This gives the protein CASREVGTGDTGELFF. The V gene is TRBV3-1 (or the pseudogene TRBV3-2), the J gene TRBJ2-2, with 10 bases aligning to TRBD1. Trimming took 6 bases from V and 3 from J; bases not matched to a gene: 7. The germline gives CDR1 LGHDT, CDR2 YNNKEL (reference sequence). The CDR3 runs 16 residues.

This clone is a singleton in its sample. This sequence joins TRBV14 and TRBJ2-1; TRBD2 matches 9 bases. The germline gives CDR1 SGHDN, CDR2 FVKESK. This CDR3 is built from 15 residues. J gave up 4 bases and V 1 base, and 2 bases lay outside the gene matches. CDR3 nucleotides: TGTGCCAGCAGCCAAGCTAGCGGGGTGTACAATGAGCAGTTCTTC. Translation: CASSQASGVYNEQFF.

V and J are TRBV2 and TRBJ1-4; D call uncertain. Trimming took 2 bases from V and 0 from J, leaving 7 bases between them. Germline V CDR1 and CDR2: SNHLY, FYNNEI. This CDR3 is built from 15 residues. CDR3 DNA sequence: TGTGCCAGCAGTGAATCTCCTGCAACTAATGAAAAACTGTTTTTT. This translates into CASSESPATNEKLFF. The full variable domain, completed using reference TRBV2 and TRBJ1-4, is EPEVTQTPSHQVTQMGQEVILRCVPISNHLYFYWYRQILGQKVEFLVSFYNNEISEKSEIFDDQFSVERPDGSNFTLKIRSTKLEDSAMYFCASSESPATNEKLFFGSGTQLSVL.

V gene TRBV5-1 combines with J gene TRBJ1-4; D is ambiguous. Trimming pared 1 base from V and 0 bases from J, leaving 7 bases between. CDR3 size: 15 residues. Germline CDR1 reads SGHRS; CDR2 reads YFSETQ. The CDR3 loop reads CASSLIATTNEKLFF. Here the CDR3 DNA reads TGCGCCAGCAGCTTGATCGCGACAACTAATGAAAAACTGTTTTTT.

V is TRBV7-2 and J is TRBJ2-7, with TRBD2 identical over 10 bases. The junction had 4 bases not matched to a gene; V was cut back by 7 bases and J by 7 bases. Germline V gives CDR1 SGHTA, CDR2 FQGNSA. This CDR3 is built from 12 residues. CDR3 protein: CASNSGRGEQYF. The CDR3 nucleotides are TGTGCCAGCAACAGCGGGAGGGGGGAGCAGTACTTC. Using reference TRBV7-2 and TRBJ2-7 for the parts outside the CDR3, the full variable domain is GAGVSQSPSNKVTEKGKDVELRCDPISGHTALYWYRQSLGQGLEFLIYFQGNSAPDKSGLPSDRFSAERTGGSVSTLTIQRTQQEDSAVYLCASNSGRGEQYFGPGTRLTVT.

J is TRBJ2-7 and V is TRBV7-2; tentatively, D is TRBD2 (6 bases). This CDR3 comprises 15 residues. V was trimmed by 5 bases and J by 2 bases, leaving 16 bases between them. Germline V gene sequence: CDR1 SGHTA, CDR2 FQGNSA. In DNA form, the CDR3 reads TGTGCCAGCAGCCCGAACCCAGCGGGCCCCTACGAGCAGTACTTC. It specifies CASSPNPAGPYEQYF.

The DNA for the CDR3 is TGTGCCAGCAGCGAACAAATTAGCGGGGTTGGCACAGATACGCAGTATTTT. Translated: CASSEQISGVGTDTQYF. The chain has TRBV7-8 and TRBJ2-3; 8 positions match TRBD2. There are 17 residues in the CDR3. V was clipped by 5 bases and J by 1 base; unmatched bases: 11. Germline CDR1 is SGHVS and CDR2 is FQNEAQ.

J is TRBJ1-5 and V is TRBV27, with D possibly matching TRBD1 (5 bases). The CDR3 is 13 residues long. V gave up 4 bases and J gave up 3 bases, with 7 bases separating them. Germline CDR1 reads MNHEY; CDR2 reads SMNVEV (reference sequence). In DNA, the CDR3 is TGTGCCAGCAGTTGGGACTACAATCAGCCCCAGCATTTT. Protein product: CASSWDYNQPQHF.

The chain links TRBV11-2 to TRBJ2-2, with 10 bases fitting TRBD2. V lost 7 bases, J lost 5 bases, and 4 bases stayed unmatched. The CDR3 has 14 residues. CDR1 SGHAT and CDR2 FQNNGV come from the germline V gene. In nucleotides, the CDR3 is TGTGCCAGCAACCTAGCGGGAGTTACCGGGGAGCTGTTTTTT. It translates to CASNLAGVTGELFF.

CDR3 in DNA: TGTGCCAGCAGTTACGGGACAGGCTGGGGCACAGATACGCAGTATTTT. As protein: CASSYGTGWGTDTQYF. The chain is built from TRBV6-5 and TRBJ2-3, with 8 positions matching TRBD1. From germline, CDR1 is MNHEY and CDR2 SVGAGI. Germline trimming cut 2 bases from V and 1 base from J; bases unmatched to any gene: 5. The CDR3 is made up of 16 amino acids.